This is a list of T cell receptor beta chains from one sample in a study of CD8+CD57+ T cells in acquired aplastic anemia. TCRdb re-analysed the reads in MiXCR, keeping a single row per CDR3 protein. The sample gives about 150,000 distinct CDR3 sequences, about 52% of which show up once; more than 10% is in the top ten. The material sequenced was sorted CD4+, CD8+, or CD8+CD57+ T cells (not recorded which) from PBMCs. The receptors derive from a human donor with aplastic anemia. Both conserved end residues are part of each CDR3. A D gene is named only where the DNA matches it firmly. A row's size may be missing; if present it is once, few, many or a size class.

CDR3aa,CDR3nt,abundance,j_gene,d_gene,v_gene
CASIPGDRVTVNEQFF,TGTGCCAGCATTCCGGGGGACAGGGTCACGGTCAATGAGCAGTTCTTC,.,TRBJ2-1,TRBD1,TRBV12-3/TRBV12-4
CASRLAGDSDEQYF,TGTGCCAGCAGATTAGCGGGAGACAGCGACGAGCAGTACTTC,.,TRBJ2-7,TRBD2,TRBV10-3
CASSLAATMGTGELFF,TGTGCCAGCAGCTTGGCGGCGACCATGGGAACCGGGGAGCTGTTTTTT,once,TRBJ2-2,.,TRBV5-5
CASSLTLAGTGGSYTF,TGTGCCAGCAGCTTAACACTGGCCGGGACAGGGGGAAGCTACACCTTC,.,TRBJ1-2,TRBD1,TRBV13
CASSRQGASNQPQHF,TGTGCCAGCAGCCGACAGGGGGCGAGCAATCAGCCCCAGCATTTT,medium-sized,TRBJ1-5,TRBD1,TRBV2
CASSLAWAENTEAFF,TGTGCCAGCAGCTTAGCCTGGGCGGAGAACACTGAAGCTTTCTTT,many,TRBJ1-1,.,TRBV7-9
CAISEGGAGAEAFF,TGTGCCATCAGTGAGGGGGGGGCGGGGGCTGAAGCTTTCTTT,.,TRBJ1-1,.,TRBV10-3
CASSQGEYGELFF,TGTGCCAGCAGCCAGGGGGAGTACGGGGAGCTGTTTTTT,.,TRBJ2-2,TRBD1,TRBV7-2
CAISESQFFEAFF,TGTGCCATCAGTGAGTCCCAGTTCTTTGAAGCTTTCTTT,few,TRBJ1-1,.,TRBV10-3
CASIGTSGKSSYEQYF,TGTGCCAGCATCGGGACTAGCGGGAAGAGCTCCTACGAGCAGTACTTC,many,TRBJ2-7,TRBD2,TRBV2
CASSPQQGHGYTF,TGTGCCAGCAGCCCTCAACAGGGACATGGCTACACCTTC,.,TRBJ1-2,.,TRBV6-4
CASSSAGAADTQYF,TGTGCCAGCAGCTCTGCGGGAGCCGCAGATACGCAGTATTTT,many,TRBJ2-3,TRBD2,TRBV5-6
CASSNREMANTGELFF,TGTGCCAGCAGCAACCGGGAAATGGCGAACACCGGGGAGCTGTTTTTT,.,TRBJ2-2,.,TRBV9
CASSPPRTGELFF,TGTGCCAGCAGCCCCCCAAGGACAGGGGAGCTGTTTTTT,.,TRBJ2-2,.,TRBV7-9
CSATGLADSYNEQFF,TGCAGTGCTACCGGACTAGCGGACTCCTACAATGAGCAGTTCTTC,many,TRBJ2-1,TRBD2,TRBV20-1
CATSDPGQGEQYF,TGTGCCACCAGTGATCCCGGACAGGGCGAGCAGTACTTC,.,TRBJ2-7,TRBD1,TRBV24-1
CASSEGDRGNSPLHF,TGTGCCAGCAGTGAGGGGGACAGGGGTAATTCACCCCTCCACTTT,few,TRBJ1-6,TRBD1,TRBV2
CAISEPQGENEQFF,TGTGCCATCAGTGAGCCACAGGGTGAGAATGAGCAGTTCTTC,few,TRBJ2-1,.,TRBV10-3
CASSPERGEPMNTEAFF,TGTGCCAGCAGCCCTGAGCGGGGGGAACCCATGAACACTGAAGCTTTCTTT,many,TRBJ1-1,.,TRBV7-6
CASTPQGVGVYCYTF,TGTGCCAGCACCCCTCAGGGGGTTGGGGTCTATTGCTACACCTTC,.,TRBJ1-2,TRBD1,TRBV27
CASSPPIAGHYGYTF,TGTGCCAGCTCACCACCTATTGCAGGGCATTATGGCTACACCTTC,.,TRBJ1-2,.,TRBV18
CASKDRGTEAFF,TGTGCCAGTAAAGACAGGGGAACTGAAGCTTTCTTT,many,TRBJ1-1,TRBD1,TRBV19
CASRTSGGLDTQYF,TGTGCCAGCCGGACTAGCGGGGGGTTGGATACGCAGTATTTT,.,TRBJ2-3,TRBD2,TRBV6-4
CSARVYQDLSTDTQYF,TGCAGTGCTAGAGTTTACCAGGACCTGTCAACAGATACGCAGTATTTT,once,TRBJ2-3,.,TRBV20-1
CASSFGSGGEKLFF,TGTGCCAGCAGTTTTGGAAGTGGGGGGGAAAAACTGTTTTTT,.,TRBJ1-4,.,TRBV27
CSARGLGQGRGTQYF,TGCAGTGCCAGGGGGCTGGGACAGGGACGCGGTACGCAGTATTTT,.,TRBJ2-3,TRBD1,TRBV20-1
CASSENTGTNYGYTF,TGTGCCAGCAGCGAAAACACCGGGACCAACTATGGCTACACCTTC,many,TRBJ1-2,.,TRBV7-9
CSVVRGNEQFF,TGCAGCGTTGTTCGTGGCAATGAGCAGTTCTTC,.,TRBJ2-1,.,TRBV29-1
CASSFLGGNSPLHF,TGTGCCAGCAGTTTCCTAGGGGGGAATTCACCCCTCCACTTT,.,TRBJ1-6,.,TRBV6-5
CASSLAVGTYGYTF,TGCGCCAGCAGCTTGGCGGTCGGGACCTATGGCTACACCTTC,.,TRBJ1-2,.,TRBV5-1
CSAPNGREQYF,TGCAGTGCTCCCAATGGGAGGGAGCAGTACTTC,.,TRBJ2-7,.,TRBV20-1
CASSPRHRIDEKLFF,TGTGCCAGCAGCCCCCGGCACAGAATCGATGAAAAACTGTTTTTT,few,TRBJ1-4,.,TRBV11-2
CSARDRQGRAFF,TGCAGTGCTAGAGACCGACAGGGGAGAGCTTTCTTT,.,TRBJ1-1,TRBD1,TRBV20-1
CSARSREANEKLFF,TGCAGTGCTAGATCCCGGGAGGCTAATGAAAAACTGTTTTTT,many,TRBJ1-4,.,TRBV20-1
CASRSRSGSGYTF,TGTGCCAGCAGGTCGAGGTCAGGGTCTGGCTACACCTTC,.,TRBJ1-2,.,TRBV2
CASSDAAWGTNFYEQYF,TGTGCCAGCAGCGATGCAGCCTGGGGGACAAATTTCTACGAGCAGTACTTC,.,TRBJ2-7,.,TRBV9
CASMGQGASNQPQHF,TGTGCCAGCATGGGTCAGGGGGCTAGCAATCAGCCCCAGCATTTT,.,TRBJ1-5,TRBD1,TRBV27
CASSGSGGQRETQYF,TGTGCCAGCAGCGGATCGGGGGGGCAGAGAGAGACCCAGTACTTC,.,TRBJ2-5,TRBD2,TRBV9
CASSPLGGPTGELFF,TGTGCCAGCAGCCCCTTGGGCGGGCCCACCGGGGAGCTGTTTTTT,many,TRBJ2-2,.,TRBV14
CASSLDPGGLAYEQYF,TGTGCCAGCAGCTTAGACCCGGGAGGGTTGGCCTACGAGCAGTACTTC,many,TRBJ2-7,TRBD2,TRBV7-6
CASSSDRGYGTDTQYF,TGTGCCAGCAGTAGCGACAGGGGTTACGGCACAGATACGCAGTATTTT,many,TRBJ2-3,TRBD1,TRBV6-1
CASSLTSGTLNTEAFF,TGTGCCAGCAGCCTCACCTCCGGGACATTGAACACTGAAGCTTTCTTT,many,TRBJ1-1,.,TRBV5-5
CASSAAGRDYGYTF,TGTGCCAGCAGTGCTGCGGGGAGGGACTATGGCTACACCTTC,.,TRBJ1-2,.,TRBV2
CSGRGGSGNEQFF,TGCAGCGGGCGAGGGGGGAGTGGCAATGAGCAGTTCTTC,.,TRBJ2-1,.,TRBV29-1
CASSLGLSYNEQFF,TGTGCCAGTAGTCTGGGTTTAAGCTACAATGAGCAGTTCTTC,.,TRBJ2-1,.,TRBV19
CASSCDRDRVFCSNTGELFF,TGTGCCAGCAGCTGTGACCGGGACAGGGTTTTTTGTTCGAACACCGGGGAGCTGTTTTTT,.,TRBJ2-2,TRBD1,TRBV13
CASSYSAGGSYNEQFF,TGTGCCAGCAGTTACTCGGCAGGGGGCTCATACAATGAGCAGTTCTTC,.,TRBJ2-1,TRBD1,TRBV6-2/TRBV6-3
CASSPGTSGNNEQFF,TGTGCCAGCAGCCCCGGGACTAGCGGGAACAATGAGCAGTTCTTC,many,TRBJ2-1,TRBD2,TRBV7-9
CSARGGGAPYGYTF,TGCAGTGCTAGGGGGGGGGGAGCCCCCTATGGCTACACCTTC,.,TRBJ1-2,.,TRBV20-1
CASSEEGRKLFF,TGTGCCAGCAGCGAAGAAGGAAGGAAACTGTTTTTT,many,TRBJ1-4,.,TRBV9
CASSRGGGGTGYEQYF,TGTGCCAGCAGTCGCGGCGGGGGGGGTACCGGCTACGAGCAGTACTTC,once,TRBJ2-7,TRBD2,TRBV12-3/TRBV12-4